This T cell receptor (beta chain) originates from a study of CD8 T cells in ankylosing spondylitis. V was pared by 5 bases and J by 7 bases, with 14 bases between. Looked up from germline, CDR1 is MNHEY and CDR2 is SMNVEV (reference sequence). The CDR3 is 14 amino acids. Study-wide points: For ankylosing spondylitis blood, a TCR beta motif of 7 or 8 highly homologous variants appeared characteristic.

MiXCR, run by TCRdb on the 5' RACE reads, gives a single entry per CDR3 protein. The data contain some 240,000 distinct CDR3 sequences, 6% to 8% of them seen just once; the ten biggest clones take up approximately 15%. The sample holds many counts of this clonotype. Its specificity is not known. The J gene is TRBJ2-2, the V gene TRBV27, with D uncertain. The source is a male donor with ankylosing spondylitis. Sequencing used blood, either unsorted or a sorted T cell fraction (not recorded which). CDR3 bases: TGTGCCAGCAGTGTCCTGAGACCTGGCGGGGAGCTGTTTTTT. Its translation is CASSVLRPGGELFF.